This section outlines one T cell receptor beta chain sequence together with its context. No antigen is known for it. These data originate in a study of CD8+ T cells in alopecia areata. Trimming cost V 2 bases and J 2 bases, with 15 bases left between them. The CDR3 has 16 amino acids. Germline CDR1 MNHEY, CDR2 SVGAGI. Regarding the study as a whole: Greater clonality was observed in lesional scalp samples, especially alopecia totalis/universalis, versus normal scalp. Among the top 100, expanded CD8+ clones were significantly decreased by tofacitinib, as was scalp clonality.

Treatment: oral pan-JAK inhibitor, 5-10 mg twice daily. Extraction of RNA preceded its reverse transcription into cDNA, which served as the sequencing template. Measured with immunoSEQ multiplex PCR; TCRdb has only the in-frame clones, and not every one. The data contain roughly 120,000 clones, roughly three fifths of them singletons. Source: CD4+ T cells sorted from blood, taken at week 24, from a patient treated with tofacitinib. The rearrangement links TRBV6-5 to TRBJ2-5; D is possibly TRBD1 (5 bases). The sequence came from a human donor with alopecia areata. The CDR3 DNA sequence: TGTGCCAGCAGTTACAAGAAGGGGAAGGGACAAGAGACCCAGTACTTC. Residues: CASSYKKGKGQETQYF.